This TCR beta chain stems from a study of OX40 agonist ivuxolimab in advanced cancers. Study background: A male proportion of approximately 83% was recorded, with mean age approximately 57 years and range roughly 23 to 79. Previous treatment with anti-PD-1, anti-PD-L1 or anti-CTLA-4 therapy was allowed; over 35% had received some.

Assay: immunoSEQ multiplex PCR; the TCRdb copy retains only in-frame clones and omits some. The sample contains about 95,000 clones, roughly 91% of which appear only once. This clone was counted once. Other DNA sequences in the same sample also yield this CDR3. Germline V gene lookup returns CDR1 MNHEY and CDR2 SMNVEV (reference sequence). V was pared by 5 bases and J by 1 base, with 9 bases between. This CDR3 has 15 residues. The TCR was taken from an adult with an advanced solid tumor such as melanoma, head and neck, liver or kidney cancer. Sequenced material: CD4+ or CD8+ T cells sorted from blood, taken in a trial of the OX40 agonist ivuxolimab. The V call is TRBV27, the J call TRBJ2-6; TRBD1 is a possible D gene (5 bases). This chain's CDR3 is CASSPTGSGANVLTF. The CDR3 DNA sequence: TGTGCCAGCAGTCCTACAGGTTCTGGGGCCAACGTCCTGACTTTC.